This section outlines one T cell receptor (beta chain) sequence together with its context. This clone may be a read error of a much larger clone one base away. The source of the sample is a study of blood T cells in healthy people across ages. V trimming: 0 bases; J trimming: 3 bases; junction bases outside the gene matches: 6. The length of the CDR3 is 16 residues. The V gene's germline CDR1 is LGHNA and CDR2 YNFKEQ. For the second PCR, which ran for 7 to 11 cycles, a sample-barcoded 5' primer and a J-beta primer mix were used. MiXCR, run by TCRdb on the 5' RACE reads, gives a single entry per CDR3 protein. The sample includes about 640,000 distinct CDR3 sequences, roughly 50% seen only once; the top ten take 30% to 40%.

The rearrangement links TRBV4-2 to TRBJ2-7; 9 bases agree with TRBD2. This TCR came from a man between 60 and 75 years old in good health. Sample: blood. CDR3 loop: CASSQDGGGARYEQYF. Written as DNA, the CDR3 is TGTGCCAGCAGCCAAGATGGCGGGGGGGCCCGCTACGAGCAGTACTTC.